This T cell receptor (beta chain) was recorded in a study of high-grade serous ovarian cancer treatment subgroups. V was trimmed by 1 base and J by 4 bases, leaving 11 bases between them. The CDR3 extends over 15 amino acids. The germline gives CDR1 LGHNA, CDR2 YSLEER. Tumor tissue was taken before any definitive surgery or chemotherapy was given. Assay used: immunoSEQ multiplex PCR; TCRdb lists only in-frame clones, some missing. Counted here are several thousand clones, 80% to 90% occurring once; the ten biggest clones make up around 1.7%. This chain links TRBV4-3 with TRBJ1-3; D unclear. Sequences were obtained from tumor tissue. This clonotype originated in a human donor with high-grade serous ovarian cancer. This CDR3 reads CASSQADNLGNTIYF. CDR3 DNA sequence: TGCGCCAGCAGCCAAGCTGATAATCTCGGAAACACCATATATTTT.